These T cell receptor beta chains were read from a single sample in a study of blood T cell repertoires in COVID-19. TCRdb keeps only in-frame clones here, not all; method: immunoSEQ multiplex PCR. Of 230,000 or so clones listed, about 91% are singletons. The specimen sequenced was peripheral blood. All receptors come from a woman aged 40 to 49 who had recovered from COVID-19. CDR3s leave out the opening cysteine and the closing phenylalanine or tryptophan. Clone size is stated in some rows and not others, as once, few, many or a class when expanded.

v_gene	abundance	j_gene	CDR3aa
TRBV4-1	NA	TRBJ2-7	ASSHKGQESYEQY
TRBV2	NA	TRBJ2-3	ASSADRMRTDTQY
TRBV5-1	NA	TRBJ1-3	ASRQDTHSGNTIY
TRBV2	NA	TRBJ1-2	ASRVLTANYGYT
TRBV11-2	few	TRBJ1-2	ASTKDSWNYGYT
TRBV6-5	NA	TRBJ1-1	ASSYLTGYTEAF
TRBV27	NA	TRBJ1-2	ASSPRVDYGYT
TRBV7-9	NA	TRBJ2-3	ASSLGPTSVTDTQY
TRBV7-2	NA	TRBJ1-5	ASSLGQSNQPQH
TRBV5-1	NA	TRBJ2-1	ASSLGGRQDNEQF
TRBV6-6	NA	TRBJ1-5	ASGAGDSNQPQH
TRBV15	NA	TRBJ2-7	ATSIPGQGPHEQY
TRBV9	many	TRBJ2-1	ASSVVEYNEQF
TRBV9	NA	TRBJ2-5	ASSVFDLPQETQY
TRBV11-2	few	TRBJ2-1	ASSALTGGRYNEQF
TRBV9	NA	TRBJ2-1	ASSVAIPRNEQF
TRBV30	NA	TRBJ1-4	AWSFPGVDEKLF
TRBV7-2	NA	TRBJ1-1	ASSPITRNTEAF
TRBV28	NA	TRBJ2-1	ASRLVSEQF
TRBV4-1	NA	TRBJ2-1	ASSRTSGDNNEQF
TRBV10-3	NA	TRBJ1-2	AISESPGHYGYT
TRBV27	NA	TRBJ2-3	ASSLWGEPTDTQY
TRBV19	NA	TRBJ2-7	ASSPGRGEYEQY
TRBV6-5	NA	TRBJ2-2	ASSYFGGAGTGELF
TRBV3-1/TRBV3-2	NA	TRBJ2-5	ASSPPGTGVGETQY
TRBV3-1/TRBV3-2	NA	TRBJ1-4	ASSHRQGATNEKLF
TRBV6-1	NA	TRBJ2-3	ASSEFGLAGGNTQY
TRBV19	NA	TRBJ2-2	AIPGRITGELF
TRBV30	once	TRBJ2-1	AWSYVAGGAGF
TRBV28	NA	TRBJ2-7	ASSLDRGYDEQY
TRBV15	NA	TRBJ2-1	ATSTTVVEQF
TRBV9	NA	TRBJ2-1	ASSVAGGVNEQF
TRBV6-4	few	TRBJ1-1	ATFSQRNTEAF
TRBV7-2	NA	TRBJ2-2	ASSFGAGGRTGELF
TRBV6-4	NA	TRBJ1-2	ASSDSNRGHYGYT
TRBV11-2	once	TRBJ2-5	ASSSTVVMETQY
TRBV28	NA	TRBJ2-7	ASTRLAHYEQY
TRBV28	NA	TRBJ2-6	ASSLGSGKALT
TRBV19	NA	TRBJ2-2	ASSYGTGGANTGELF
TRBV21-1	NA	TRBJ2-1	ANPWDSKSSYNEQF
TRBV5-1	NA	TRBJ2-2	ASSLEAGGNTGELF
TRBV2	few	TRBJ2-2	ASSNGLAGTGELF
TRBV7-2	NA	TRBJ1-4	ASSLDREKLF